The 18 T cell receptor beta chains given below trace back to one sample, sequenced in a study of shared T cell receptors in the human thymus. Clones were read by immunoSEQ multiplex PCR, and TCRdb kept only the in-frame ones, dropping some. The sample includes about 660,000 clones, approximately 88% of them seen just once. This sample also belongs to another study, concerning human thymus T cells.

Sequenced input: thymocytes. Source of these receptors: a boy under three years old with a congenital heart defect.

The V and J genes are TRBV10-3 and TRBJ2-7; a possible D gene is TRBD2 (5 bases). Germline lookup yields CDR1 ENHRY and CDR2 SYGVKD. V was clipped by 3 bases and J by 0 bases, with 15 bases between them. This CDR3 contains 16 residues. As DNA, the CDR3 is TGTGCCATCAGTGATCGGGGAAGACTGAGCTCCTACGAGCAGTACTTC. Translation: CAISDRGRLSSYEQYF.

In DNA, the CDR3 is TGTGCCACCAGCGGTGCCGGGACACAAAGCAATCAGCCCCAGCATTTT. Translation gives CATSGAGTQSNQPQHF. The J gene is TRBJ1-5, the V gene TRBV15; a weak D match, TRBD1 (6 bases). This CDR3 has 16 residues. From germline, CDR1 is LNHNV and CDR2 YYDKDF (reference sequence). Trimming cost V 5 bases and J 1 base, with 15 bases left between them.

The rearrangement uses TRBV9 and TRBJ2-6, with D maybe TRBD2 (5 bases). Trimming took off 1 base at V and 0 bases at J, with 5 bases between the two ends. This CDR3 is built from 15 residues. Germline V gives CDR1 SGDLS, CDR2 YYNGEE. The CDR3 nucleotides read TGTGCCAGCAGCGTACGGGACTCTGGGGCCAACGTCCTGACTTTC. Translated, it gives CASSVRDSGANVLTF.

This chain joins TRBV27 and TRBJ2-3, with TRBD2 matching 13 bases. This CDR3 region has 15 residues. Germline assignment: CDR1 MNHEY and CDR2 SMNVEV (reference sequence). Trimming removed 5 bases from V and 2 bases from J; junction bases left unmatched: 1. The CDR3 spells CASSGTSGITDTQYF. CDR3 DNA: TGTGCCAGCAGTGGGACTAGCGGGATCACAGATACGCAGTATTTT.

The chain couples TRBV18 to TRBJ2-1; tentatively, D is TRBD2 (5 bases). The CDR3 is 16 residues long. Trimming removed 3 bases from V and 4 bases from J, with 16 bases in between. Germline CDR1 and CDR2: KGHSH and LQKENI. The CDR3 DNA is TGTGCCAGCTCACCCGGGAAGCGTAGGGAATACAATGAGCAGTTCTTC. Translating it yields CASSPGKRREYNEQFF.

There are a few counts of this clone. The chain joins TRBV19 to TRBJ1-5; possibly TRBD1 for D (6 bases). CDR1 is LNHDA and CDR2 is SQIVND in the germline V gene (reference sequence). Trimming pared 6 bases from V and 2 bases from J, leaving 17 bases between. The CDR3 loop spans 16 amino acids. For the CDR3, the DNA is TGTGCCAGTAGCCGTCCGGGGGGCCGGGGCAATCAGCCCCAGCATTTT. As protein: CASSRPGGRGNQPQHF.

This chain links TRBV4-1 with TRBJ2-3, with a tentative D call TRBD1 (6 bases). CDR3 length: 17 residues. Looked up from germline, CDR1 is MGHRA and CDR2 is YSYEKL. V was shortened by 2 bases and J by 2 bases, with 17 bases between the two germline ends. CDR3 sequence (DNA): TGCGCCAGCAGCCAAAAGAGGTCCTGGGACATCACAGATACGCAGTATTTT. Translating gives CASSQKRSWDITDTQYF.

The genes are TRBV5-1 and TRBJ2-5; 9 nucleotides line up with TRBD2. The CDR3 sequence is 13 residues long. The trim removed 3 bases at V and 5 bases at J, leaving 2 bases unmatched. Germline CDR1 and CDR2: SGHRS and YFSETQ. The CDR3 spells CASSSREGETQYF. Written as DNA, the CDR3 is TGCGCCAGCAGCTCGCGGGAGGGCGAGACCCAGTACTTC. Based on the CDR3 plus reference TRBV5-1 and TRBJ2-5, the full variable domain is KAGVTQTPRYLIKTRGQQVTLSCSPISGHRSVSWYQQTPGQGLQFLFEYFSETQRNKGNFPGRFSGRQFSNSRSEMNVSTLELGDSALYLCASSSREGETQYFGPGTRLLVL.

The table lists this clone with a few counts. This chain uses TRBV4-3 with TRBJ1-1, with 9 bases that match TRBD1. The CDR3 has 18 amino acids. Per the germline V gene, CDR1 is LGHNA and CDR2 is YSLEER. J gave up 6 bases and V 4 bases, and 18 bases lay outside the gene matches. The CDR3 reads CASSLHRDRVFPGPEAFF. As DNA, the CDR3 is TGCGCCAGCAGCCTCCACCGGGACAGGGTTTTTCCCGGCCCTGAAGCTTTCTTT.

This clone was seen a single time. The chain combines TRBV7-6 with TRBJ2-1; 8 nucleotides line up with TRBD2. J lost 7 bases, V lost 4 bases, and 9 bases had no gene match. The CDR3 extends over 15 amino acids. Germline V gene data show CDR1 as SGHVS and CDR2 as FNYEAQ. Here the CDR3 reads CASSYSGDGRNEQFF. The CDR3 nucleotides read TGTGCCAGCAGCTATAGCGGGGACGGTAGGAATGAGCAGTTCTTC.

Concerning this clone: Other DNA sequences from this sample encode an identical CDR3 as well. The DNA for the CDR3 is TGCGCCAGCAGCCAGCAGGGTAGCACAGATACGCAGTATTTT. This gives the protein CASSQQGSTDTQYF. The chain joins TRBV4-1 to TRBJ2-3; weak D call: TRBD1 (5 bases). The CDR3 is 14 amino acids. Germline V lookup: CDR1 MGHRA, CDR2 YSYEKL. V shed 3 bases and J shed 0 bases, with 7 bases lying between them.

This clone showed up just once. This chain links TRBV30 with TRBJ2-5; tentative D call: TRBD2 (5 bases). CDR3 length equals 12 residues. V gave up 1 base and J gave up 9 bases, with 12 bases separating them. Looked up from germline, CDR1 is GTSNPN and CDR2 is SVGIG (reference sequence). The CDR3 reads CAWSALPGAQYF. The CDR3 nucleotides read TGTGCCTGGAGTGCCCTACCCGGGGCCCAGTACTTC.

The chain couples TRBV7-2 to TRBJ1-2; possible D gene TRBD1, 6 bases. The CDR3 extends over 16 amino acids. The germline gives CDR1 SGHTA, CDR2 FQGNSA. Trimming left V 2 bases short and J 5 bases short, with 18 bases between. CDR3 coding DNA: TGTGCCAGCAGCTTATTAGGCGGGTCAAGGGGGTATGGCTACACCTTC. Amino acid sequence: CASSLLGGSRGYGYTF.

The genes are TRBV6-6 and TRBJ1-2, with no clear D. This CDR3 spans 15 amino acids. V lost 4 bases and J 0 bases, leaving 12 bases between the germline ends. The germline gives CDR1 MNHNY, CDR2 SVGAGI (reference sequence). The CDR3 sequence: CASSSTIHTNYGYTF. CDR3 in DNA: TGTGCCAGCAGTTCCACCATTCACACTAACTATGGCTACACCTTC.

The V call is TRBV6-1, the J call TRBJ2-5; a weak D match, TRBD2 (5 bases). CDR3 size: 11 residues. From germline, CDR1 is MNHNS and CDR2 SASEGT. Trimming removed 8 bases from V and 5 bases from J, with 9 bases in between. CDR3 protein: CASSRGETQYF. CDR3 nucleotide sequence: TGTGCCAGCTCCAGAGGGGAGACCCAGTACTTC.

CDR3 coding DNA: TGTGCCAGCAGCTCTGACAGGGGGCTGGAGACCCAGTACTTC. Translated, it gives CASSSDRGLETQYF. The chain carries TRBV5-5 and TRBJ2-5, with 10 bases fitting TRBD1. V lost 3 bases to trimming and J lost 5 bases; unmatched junction nucleotides: 4. There are 14 residues in the CDR3. Germline V CDR1 and CDR2: SGHKS, YYEKEE (reference sequence).

The gene calls are TRBV4-3 and TRBJ2-2, with 14 bases that match TRBD2. Germline-derived CDR1 and CDR2 are LGHNA and YSLEER. Trimming removed 0 bases from V and 4 bases from J; junction bases left unmatched: 13. This CDR3 is 21 amino acids long. CDR3 residues: CASSQDWGTSGSPPGTGELFF. In DNA form, the CDR3 reads TGCGCCAGCAGCCAAGATTGGGGGACTAGCGGGAGTCCCCCGGGCACCGGGGAGCTGTTTTTT.

As concerns this clone: Other DNA sequences in this sample translate to the same CDR3. V gene TRBV11-2 combines with J gene TRBJ2-7; the D gene is possibly TRBD2 (6 bases). This CDR3 spans 15 amino acids. V lost 5 bases and J 2 bases, leaving 16 bases between the germline ends. Germline V gene sequence: CDR1 SGHAT, CDR2 FQNNGV. CDR3 sequence (DNA): TGTGCCAGCAGCCCACTTAGGGACTTAGCCTACGAGCAGTACTTC. Translation gives CASSPLRDLAYEQYF.